The clone carrying this TCR beta chain was counted only a few times. Its specificity is not known. This record comes from a study of immune heterogeneity within non-small cell lung tumors. The overall study: Of the tumors, a few were squamous cell, 9 to 10 non-squamous, and 1 not otherwise specified.

The CDR3 length is 14 residues. CDR1 and CDR2 (germline): SGHAT, FQNNGV. V lost 3 bases and J 1 base, leaving 8 bases between the germline ends. The template consisted of bulk tumor genomic DNA, with about 640 ng used per sample. From each primary tumor, several far-apart biopsies were obtained during surgery. Samples came from untreated patients having curative surgery for newly diagnosed non-small cell lung cancer. Each donor was a newly diagnosed non-small cell lung cancer patient undergoing surgery with curative intent. Using 32 V and 13 J primers, multiplex PCR amplified TCR beta CDR3. A single record per CDR3 protein comes from TCRdb applying MiXCR to the multiplex PCR reads. The table shows roughly 6,000 distinct CDR3 sequences, with roughly 23% occurring only once. Regarding the study as a whole: Different patients shared few of their high-frequency T-cell receptor beta clonotypes.

The chain is built from TRBV11-2 and TRBJ2-3; D remains ambiguous. This TCR was recovered from a woman between 55 and 75 years old with non-small cell lung cancer. Sequencing input: lung tumor tissue. The CDR3 is CASSFVGGTDTQYF. Here the CDR3 DNA reads TGTGCCAGCAGCTTCGTAGGTGGCACAGATACGCAGTATTTT. Full variable domain (outside the CDR3, taken from reference TRBV11-2 and TRBJ2-3): EAGVAQSPRYKIIEKRQSVAFWCNPISGHATLYWYQQILGQGPKLLIQFQNNGVVDDSQLPKDRFSAERLKGVDSTLKIQPAKLEDSAVYLCASSFVGGTDTQYFGPGTRLTVL.